The 4 T cell receptor beta chains below come from one sample, sequenced in a study of cytomegalovirus exposure and HLA in healthy donors (dated by TCRdb to the late 2010s). The protocol used for the library was the immunoSEQ multiplex PCR assay. The multiplex PCR relied on a mix of 60 forward primers for TCR Vbeta segments and 13 reverse primers for TCR Jbeta segments. The table was pulled from immuneACCESS by TCRdb, which kept in-frame rearrangements only. Such tables lose some clones; where checked, under half of the loss comes from unresolved V genes, and the rest has no known cause. Present in this sample are some 190,000 clones, around 84% of which were seen just once. The ten top clones hold approximately 1.5% of the sample. What was sequenced was PBMCs. These receptors came from a woman between 18 and 30 years old in good health and CMV-seronegative.

The J gene is TRBJ1-1, the V gene TRBV28, with D possibly being TRBD1 (6 bases). Looked up from germline, CDR1 is MDHEN and CDR2 is SYDVKM. The CDR3 has 16 amino acids. Trimming cost V 6 bases and J 6 bases, with 23 bases left between them. CDR3 loop: CASSPAQGGGLAEAFF. CDR3 coding DNA: TGTGCCAGCAGCCCCGCACAGGGTGGGGGCTTGGCTGAAGCTTTCTTT.

V gene TRBV27 combines with J gene TRBJ1-2; D possibly corresponds to TRBD1 (6 bases). V was trimmed by 4 bases and J by 5 bases, leaving 17 bases between them. Germline CDR1 MNHEY, CDR2 SMNVEV (reference sequence). This CDR3 comprises 15 residues. The CDR3 here is CASSSLTGRTYGYTF. CDR3 in DNA: TGTGCCAGCAGTTCCCTAACAGGGAGAACTTATGGCTACACCTTC.

This clone has only a few counts. The chain links TRBV19 to TRBJ2-7; 9 positions agree with TRBD2. The J segment lost 0 bases and the V segment lost 5 bases, leaving 8 bases of the junction unmatched. This CDR3 has 16 residues. Germline V gives CDR1 LNHDA, CDR2 SQIVND (reference sequence). The chain's CDR3 is CASSQPRGLASYEQYF. Here the CDR3 DNA reads TGTGCCAGTAGTCAGCCGAGGGGACTAGCCTCCTACGAGCAGTACTTC.

The chain uses TRBV6-5 and TRBJ2-7; 11 bases are shared with TRBD2. V dropped 8 bases and J dropped 3; count of bases not matched to a gene: 9. The CDR3 spans 15 residues. Germline V CDR1 and CDR2: MNHEY, SVGAGI. The CDR3: CASQKTGLAVYEQYF. The DNA of the CDR3 is TGTGCCAGCCAAAAAACGGGACTAGCGGTCTACGAGCAGTACTTC.